This TCR beta chain was found in a study of OX40 agonist ivuxolimab in advanced cancers. Study details: With ivuxolimab, an agonistic anti-OX40 (CD134) antibody, patients were treated. All patients had ivuxolimab intravenously every 2 weeks at 0.01 to 10 mg/kg. Partial response was recorded in three patients: one hepatocellular carcinoma and two cutaneous melanoma cases.

About this clone itself: Its antigen is as yet unknown.

Points from the study as a whole: Antigen specificity of clonally expanded peripheral T cells was not established.

Only in-frame clones appear in the TCRdb table, and some are missing; sequencing was by immunoSEQ multiplex PCR. The table lists tens of thousands of clones, approximately 81% of them singletons. CDR3 length equals 15 residues. Losses at the gene ends were 5 bases for V and 7 bases for J; bases not matched to a gene: 8. The germline CDR1 and CDR2 sequences are SGHNT and YYREEE (reference sequence). The chain joins TRBV5-4 to TRBJ2-3; TRBD2 matches at 12 bases. This TCR was sampled from an adult with an advanced solid tumor such as melanoma, head and neck, liver or kidney cancer. Material: CD4+ or CD8+ T cells sorted from blood, obtained in a trial of the OX40 agonist ivuxolimab. CDR3 coding DNA: TGTGCCAGCAGTGCCGGGACTAGCGGGCAAAATACGCAGTATTTT. As protein: CASSAGTSGQNTQYF.